Each of the 26 T cell receptor beta chains below was sequenced from the same sample in a study of blood T cell repertoires in COVID-19. The repertoire was sequenced with immunoSEQ multiplex PCR; TCRdb's copy has only in-frame clones and lacks some. Of around 190,000 clones in the sample, 88% were seen once. Sequenced sample: peripheral blood. The receptors shown here come from a man between 18 and 29 years old with active or convalescent COVID-19.

This chain uses TRBV19 with TRBJ1-1; 7 bases line up with TRBD1. Germline-derived CDR1 and CDR2 are LNHDA and SQIVND (reference sequence). This CDR3 has 14 amino acids. After removal of 2 bases from V and 5 bases from J, the junction contained 5 bases not matched to a gene. The CDR3 protein is CASSIKGAGTEAFF. The CDR3 DNA reads as TGTGCCAGTAGTATAAAGGGGGCGGGTACTGAAGCTTTCTTT.

This chain links TRBV19 with TRBJ1-2, with 7 nucleotides matching TRBD1. The V and J ends lost 4 bases and 2 bases, in that order; junction bases with no gene match: 4. Germline loops: CDR1 LNHDA, CDR2 SQIVND (reference sequence). The CDR3 extends over 14 amino acids. The CDR3 coding sequence is TGTGCCAGTAGTACGGACAGGCCCAACTATGGCTACACCTTC. Translating it yields CASSTDRPNYGYTF. Variable domain in full (rest from reference TRBV19 and TRBJ1-2): DGGITQSPKYLFRKEGQNVTLSCEQNLNHDAMYWYRQDPGQGLRLIYYSQIVNDFQKGDIAEGYSVSREKKESFPLTVTSAQKNPTAFYLCASSTDRPNYGYTFGSGTRLTVV.

The table lists this clone with a count of one. The V call is TRBV6-1, the J call TRBJ2-7; D is unclear. Germline-derived CDR1 and CDR2 are MNHNS and SASEGT. Trimming took 2 bases from V and 4 from J, leaving 3 bases between them. This CDR3 has 11 amino acids. This CDR3 reads CASSEIYEQYF. The CDR3 DNA sequence: TGTGCCAGCAGTGAAATATACGAGCAGTACTTC.

V usage is TRBV6-5 and J usage is TRBJ2-1; 10 nucleotides match TRBD2. The trim removed 3 bases at V and 6 bases at J, leaving 5 bases unmatched. Germline-derived CDR1 and CDR2 are MNHEY and SVGAGI. The CDR3 loop spans 15 amino acids. The CDR3, as DNA: TGTGCCAGCAGTTATGCTAGCGGGGGACTCAATGAGCAGTTCTTC. Protein sequence: CASSYASGGLNEQFF.

The rearrangement uses TRBV5-4 and TRBJ2-5; the D gene is possibly TRBD2 (6 bases). The CDR3 has 14 amino acids. Germline V gene sequence: CDR1 SGHNT, CDR2 YYREEE (reference sequence). Trimming left V 4 bases short and J 3 bases short, with 13 bases between. CDR3 sequence: CASSGASEEETQYF. In DNA form, the CDR3 reads TGTGCCAGCAGCGGGGCTAGCGAGGAAGAGACCCAGTACTTC.

This chain joins TRBV5-1 and TRBJ1-5, with D possibly matching TRBD1 (5 bases). The CDR3 length is 15 residues. Deletions cut 0 bases from V and 8 bases from J, with 15 bases between. CDR1 is SGHRS and CDR2 is YFSETQ in the germline V gene. CDR3 in amino acids: CASSLVGGPKEPQHF. For the CDR3, the DNA is TGCGCCAGCAGCTTGGTGGGGGGTCCTAAAGAGCCCCAGCATTTT.

The chain is built from TRBV12-5 and TRBJ2-1, with 8 bases fitting TRBD2. Germline CDR1 LGHNT, CDR2 FRNRAP. CDR3 length: 16 residues. With V trimmed by 3 bases and J by 8 bases, 12 bases remained unmatched. This chain's CDR3 is CASGFTSGGLPDEQFF. DNA for the CDR3: TGTGCTAGTGGTTTTACCAGCGGGGGCCTGCCGGATGAGCAGTTCTTC.

The chain uses TRBV3-1 (or the pseudogene TRBV3-2) and TRBJ1-4, with D tentatively TRBD1 (5 bases). V lost 4 bases and J lost 12, with 18 bases in between. Germline CDR1 LGHDT, CDR2 YNNKEL (reference sequence). The CDR3 is 14 residues long. CDR3 nucleotide sequence: TGTGCCAGCAGCCCGACCGGACATCCTGGCGAACTGTTTTTT. Translated, it gives CASSPTGHPGELFF.

This chain joins TRBV6-5 and TRBJ1-5; the D is unclear. Germline assignment: CDR1 MNHEY and CDR2 SVGAGI. This CDR3 region has 15 residues. V dropped 7 bases and J dropped 0 bases, with 13 bases sitting between them. The CDR3 nucleotides are TGTGCCAGCACCGCGACAAGCCTTAGCAATCAGCCCCAGCATTTT. It translates to CASTATSLSNQPQHF.

The V and J genes are TRBV19 and TRBJ2-2; D gene uncertain. The CDR3 has 15 amino acids. Trimming removed 3 bases at V and 4 bases at J, with 12 bases between. Germline V gene data show CDR1 as LNHDA and CDR2 as SQIVND (reference sequence). CDR3 nucleotides: TGTGCCAGTAGTATTTCTATAGCCTCCACCGGGGAGCTGTTTTTT. Translating gives CASSISIASTGELFF.

In this sample, this clone turned up a few times. This chain links TRBV5-6 with TRBJ1-6, with a tentative D call TRBD1 (5 bases). Trimming removed 4 bases at V and 7 bases at J, with 15 bases between. CDR1 and CDR2 (germline): SGHDT, YYEEEE. The CDR3 covers 15 residues. CDR3 DNA sequence: TGTGCCAGCAGCCACCCTGACAGAGTCAATTCACCCCTCCACTTT. Its protein is CASSHPDRVNSPLHF.

This chain joins TRBV19 and TRBJ1-1; tentative D call: TRBD1 (6 bases). The CDR3 consists of 15 residues. V was clipped by 3 bases and J by 0 bases, with 11 bases between them. Germline V gives CDR1 LNHDA, CDR2 SQIVND (reference sequence). The CDR3 DNA follows: TGTGCCAGTAGTATTGACAGGCAACTGAACACTGAAGCTTTCTTT. It specifies CASSIDRQLNTEAFF.

Regarding this clone: One end of the junction does not line up with germline, which may come from a read error. The J gene is TRBJ1-6, the V gene TRBV7-7, with D possibly being TRBD1 (5 bases). Germline assignment: CDR1 SSHAT and CDR2 FNYEAQ (reference sequence). This CDR3 has 13 residues. In nucleotides, the CDR3 is TGTGCTAGCAGCTTAGACAGCTTTTCACCCCTCCACTTT. Encoded protein: CASSLDSFSPLHF.

V gene TRBV19 combines with J gene TRBJ1-4; 11 positions match TRBD1. Per the germline V gene, CDR1 is LNHDA and CDR2 is SQIVND (reference sequence). V was clipped by 5 bases and J by 7 bases; unmatched bases: 15. The CDR3 has 18 residues. The CDR3 is CASSFLRTGGLNFEKLFF. DNA of the CDR3: TGTGCCAGTAGTTTTCTCAGGACAGGGGGCTTAAATTTTGAAAAACTGTTTTTT.

The chain is built from TRBV10-3 and TRBJ2-5; no firm D call. Trimming shortened V by 0 bases and J by 4 bases, and 6 bases separated the two germline ends. CDR3 length: 13 residues. Germline V CDR1 and CDR2: ENHRY, SYGVKD. CDR3 DNA sequence: TGTGCCATCAGTGAGTCGAAGCCAGAGACCCAGTACTTC. Encoded protein: CAISESKPETQYF.

On this clone itself: The sample contains more than one DNA sequence encoding this CDR3. The rearrangement uses TRBV18 and TRBJ2-7; tentative D call: TRBD1 (6 bases). CDR1 KGHSH and CDR2 LQKENI come from the germline V gene. The CDR3 extends over 15 amino acids. Trimming removed 2 bases at V and 1 base at J, with 12 bases between. CDR3 bases: TGTGCCAGCTCACCAACCGGCAGGGGTTCCTACGAGCAGTACTTC. Encoded protein: CASSPTGRGSYEQYF.

This chain uses TRBV5-1 with TRBJ2-5; 8 bases are a match to TRBD2. The CDR3 totals 16 residues. The germline V gene encodes CDR1 SGHRS and CDR2 YFSETQ. With V trimmed by 0 bases and J by 1 base, 5 bases remained unmatched. CDR3 in amino acids: CASSLATTSGQETQYF. CDR3 coding DNA: TGCGCCAGCAGCTTGGCTACTACTAGCGGCCAAGAGACCCAGTACTTC.

V gene TRBV5-6 combines with J gene TRBJ2-7, with 9 positions matching TRBD1. The V gene's germline CDR1 is SGHDT and CDR2 YYEEEE. The ends lost 4 bases at V and 5 bases at J; junction bases unmatched: 4. CDR3 length: 13 amino acids. The CDR3 region has the DNA TGTGCCAGCAGCGCGGGACAGGGTAACGAGCAGTACTTC. This gives the protein CASSAGQGNEQYF.

The V gene is TRBV5-1, the J gene TRBJ2-7, with D maybe TRBD1 (6 bases). Germline CDR1 reads SGHRS; CDR2 reads YFSETQ. Trimming shortened V by 0 bases and J by 2 bases, and 12 bases separated the two germline ends. This CDR3 comprises 15 residues. This chain's CDR3 is CASSLAGVATYEQYF. The DNA for the CDR3 is TGCGCCAGCAGCTTGGCAGGGGTCGCCACCTACGAGCAGTACTTC. Supplemented by reference TRBV5-1 and TRBJ2-7, the full variable domain reads KAGVTQTPRYLIKTRGQQVTLSCSPISGHRSVSWYQQTPGQGLQFLFEYFSETQRNKGNFPGRFSGRQFSNSRSEMNVSTLELGDSALYLCASSLAGVATYEQYFGPGTRLTVT.

Remarks on this clone: The junction shows a germline mismatch at one end, possibly a read error. The same CDR3 is also encoded by other DNA sequences in this sample. This sequence joins TRBV25-1 and TRBJ1-1; TRBD1 matches 8 bases. The CDR3 covers 14 residues. The germline V gene has CDR1 MGHDK and CDR2 SYGVNS. CDR3 amino acids: CATQTGVMNTEAFF. CDR3 nucleotide sequence: TGTGCCACTCAGACAGGGGTCATGAACACTGAGGCTTTCTTT. The whole variable domain, remainder taken from reference TRBV25-1 and TRBJ1-1, is EADIYQTPRYLVIGTGKKITLECSQTMGHDKMYWYQQDPGMELHLIHYSYGVNSTEKGDLSSESTVSRIRTEHFPLTLESARPSHTSQYLCATQTGVMNTEAFFGQGTRLTVV.

This chain connects TRBV19 to TRBJ2-2, with 10 positions matching TRBD2. Germline loops: CDR1 LNHDA, CDR2 SQIVND (reference sequence). This CDR3 spans 16 amino acids. Trimming cost V 7 bases and J 3 bases; bases outside gene matches: 8. DNA for the CDR3: TGTGCCAGTATTCCTCAAGCGGGAGGGTACACCGGGGAGCTGTTTTTT. It encodes CASIPQAGGYTGELFF. Complete variable domain (other parts from reference TRBV19 and TRBJ2-2): DGGITQSPKYLFRKEGQNVTLSCEQNLNHDAMYWYRQDPGQGLRLIYYSQIVNDFQKGDIAEGYSVSREKKESFPLTVTSAQKNPTAFYLCASIPQAGGYTGELFFGEGSRLTVL.

J is TRBJ2-7 and V is TRBV9, with D tentatively TRBD2 (5 bases). The germline V gene has CDR1 SGDLS and CDR2 YYNGEE. With 0 bases removed from V and 5 bases from J, the gap between germline ends came to 12 bases. The CDR3 length is 14 residues. This CDR3 reads CASSVVGETNEQYF. For the CDR3, the DNA is TGTGCCAGCAGCGTAGTCGGGGAAACAAACGAGCAGTACTTC.

V and J are TRBV4-1 and TRBJ1-1; tentative D call: TRBD1 (5 bases). This CDR3 comprises 16 residues. V was clipped by 0 bases and J by 0 bases, with 11 bases between them. Germline lookup yields CDR1 MGHRA and CDR2 YSYEKL. CDR3: CASSQDRAGMNTEAFF. The CDR3 DNA sequence: TGCGCCAGCAGCCAAGATCGGGCAGGGATGAACACTGAAGCTTTCTTT.

This clone was observed once. V usage is TRBV29-1 and J usage is TRBJ1-1, with 8 bases that match TRBD1. The CDR3 has 12 amino acids. J lost 5 bases, V lost 8 bases, and 7 bases had no gene match. The V gene's germline CDR1 is SQVTM and CDR2 ANQGSEA. The CDR3 is CSSYRGETEAFF. In DNA form, the CDR3 reads TGCAGCTCCTACAGGGGGGAGACTGAAGCTTTCTTT.

CDR3 in amino acids: CASFKSGQGRNEQFF. Here the CDR3 DNA reads TGTGCCAGCTTTAAATCAGGGCAGGGCAGGAATGAGCAGTTCTTC. The chain joins TRBV11-2 to TRBJ2-1; the D gene is possibly TRBD1 (5 bases). Per germline, CDR1 SGHAT and CDR2 FQNNGV. CDR3 length: 15 amino acids. The V end was cut by 8 bases, the J end by 7 bases, with 21 bases between.

V usage is TRBV30 and J usage is TRBJ1-3; no reliable D call. Trimming shortened V by 4 bases and J by 1 base, and 11 bases separated the two germline ends. The CDR3 totals 14 residues. Germline CDR1 is GTSNPN and CDR2 is SVGIG (reference sequence). The CDR3 loop is CAWKLLVSGNTIYF. CDR3 sequence (DNA): TGTGCCTGGAAGTTGCTAGTATCTGGAAACACCATATATTTT.